The entry below gives a single TCR beta chain sequence along with its context. Its cognate antigen is unknown. The data were obtained in a study of T cell responses to AZD1222 COVID-19 vaccine. Study-level background: The study pooled second doses at about 4 or about 12 weeks. The study, taken as a whole, reports: Donors were largely white British and mainly female; clonal diversity was possibly underestimated. With dominance at 160-218 and 743-854, vaccine-associated CD4 TCRs spanned spike. Seropositive at baseline were only a handful of AZD1222 recipients.

TCRdb's copy holds only in-frame clones and misses some; the assay was immunoSEQ multiplex PCR. The data contain more than 130,000 clones, 90% of them singletons. The CDR3 spans 13 residues. CDR1 and CDR2 from the germline V gene are SGHAT and FQNNGV. V was pared by 5 bases and J by 8 bases, with 7 bases of the junction left unmatched. This TCR was recovered from an adult in good health. The sequenced sample was peripheral blood, obtained on day 0 of AZD1222 vaccination. The chain is built from TRBV11-2 and TRBJ1-2, with 8 bases aligning to TRBD1. The CDR3 coding sequence is TGTGCCAGCAGCGGAGACAGGGGAAACGGCTACACCTTC. This gives the protein CASSGDRGNGYTF.